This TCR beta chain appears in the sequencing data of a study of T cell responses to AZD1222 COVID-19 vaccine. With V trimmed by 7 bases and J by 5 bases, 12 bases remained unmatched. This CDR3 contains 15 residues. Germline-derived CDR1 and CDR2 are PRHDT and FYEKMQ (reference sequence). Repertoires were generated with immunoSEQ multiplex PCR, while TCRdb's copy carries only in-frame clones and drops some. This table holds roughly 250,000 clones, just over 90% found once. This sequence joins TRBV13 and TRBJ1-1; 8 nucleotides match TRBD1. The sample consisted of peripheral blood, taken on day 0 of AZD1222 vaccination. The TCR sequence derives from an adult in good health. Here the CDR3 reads CASTLGQGWKTEAFF. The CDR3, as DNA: TGTGCCAGCACCCTAGGACAGGGTTGGAAAACTGAAGCTTTCTTT. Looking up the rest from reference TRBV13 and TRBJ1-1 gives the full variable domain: AAGVIQSPRHLIKEKRETATLKCYPIPRHDTVYWYQQGPGQDPQFLISFYEKMQSDKGSIPDRFSAQQFSDYHSELNMSSLELGDSALYFCASTLGQGWKTEAFFGQGTRLTVV.